These 2 T cell receptor beta chains were sequenced from one sample in a study of blood T cell repertoires in COVID-19. Assay: immunoSEQ multiplex PCR; the TCRdb copy retains only in-frame clones and omits some. The sample contains 150,000 to 200,000 clones, over 75% of which appear only once. The sequenced sample consisted of peripheral blood. These receptors originate from a man aged 40-50 years with active or convalescent COVID-19.

This clone was seen a few times. CDR3 loop: CASSAGGGRTDTQYF. In DNA, the CDR3 is TGTGCCAGCAGTGCAGGCGGGGGTCGGACAGATACGCAGTATTTT. The chain recombines TRBV3-1 (or the pseudogene TRBV3-2) with TRBJ2-3; 7 nucleotides line up with TRBD2. V shed 6 bases and J 3 bases; nucleotides not matched to a gene: 9. This CDR3 contains 15 residues. Germline CDR1 reads LGHDT; CDR2 reads YNNKEL (reference sequence).

The chain links TRBV7-9 to TRBJ1-1; tentative D call: TRBD1 (6 bases). Germline-derived CDR1 and CDR2 are SEHNR and FQNEAQ (reference sequence). This CDR3 is 12 amino acids long. Trimming took 1 base from V and 6 from J, leaving 6 bases between them. The CDR3 nucleotides are TGTGCCAGCAGCTTAGAGGGGGCTGAAGCTTTCTTT. Amino acid sequence: CASSLEGAEAFF.